The 8 T cell receptor beta chains below all came from one sample that was sequenced in a study of blood T cell repertoires in COVID-19. Repertoires were generated with immunoSEQ multiplex PCR, while TCRdb's copy carries only in-frame clones and drops some. The data show roughly 250,000 clones, 86% seen once. The specimen was peripheral blood. These receptors all stem from a man aged 35-49 years who had recovered from COVID-19.

This sequence joins TRBV9 and TRBJ2-7, with TRBD1 identical over 7 bases. The V gene's germline CDR1 is SGDLS and CDR2 YYNGEE. V gave up 3 bases and J gave up 3 bases; unmatched junction bases: 6. The CDR3 totals 14 residues. The CDR3 DNA sequence: TGTGCCAGCAGCGAGCAGGGGGAAAGCTACGAGCAGTACTTC. This encodes CASSEQGESYEQYF.

This chain connects TRBV2 to TRBJ1-2; 9 bases agree with TRBD1. The V gene end was trimmed by 6 bases and the J gene end by 3 bases; junction bases not matched to a gene: 5. This CDR3 has 14 amino acids. The germline gives CDR1 SNHLY, CDR2 FYNNEI. CDR3 DNA sequence: TGTGCCAGCAGGAGACGGACAGGGGACTATGGCTACACCTTC. It specifies CASRRRTGDYGYTF.

The chain recombines TRBV3-1 (or the pseudogene TRBV3-2) with TRBJ1-6; TRBD1 matches at 9 bases. The CDR3 is 14 residues long. V lost 6 bases to trimming and J lost 10 bases; unmatched junction nucleotides: 7. Germline V gives CDR1 LGHDT, CDR2 YNNKEL (reference sequence). CDR3: CASSITGGRSPLHF. CDR3 bases: TGTGCCAGCAGTATCACAGGGGGCAGGTCACCCCTCCACTTT.

The genes are TRBV6-1 and TRBJ2-7; D is perhaps TRBD1 (6 bases). CDR1 and CDR2 from the germline V gene are MNHNS and SASEGT. Between the trimmed V and J ends, which lost 8 bases and 7 bases, there was a span of 18 bases. The CDR3 length is 13 residues. CDR3 sequence: CASRAAGVGEQYF. In DNA, the CDR3 is TGTGCCAGCCGTGCGGCAGGGGTGGGGGAGCAGTACTTC.

This clone has at least ten counts. V gene TRBV6-5 combines with J gene TRBJ1-2; 7 nucleotides match TRBD1. The CDR3 loop spans 15 amino acids. Germline V gene sequence: CDR1 MNHEY, CDR2 SVGAGI. The ends lost 7 bases at V and 8 bases at J; junction bases unmatched: 16. The chain's CDR3 is CASTQSVEGAGGYTF. CDR3 DNA: TGTGCCAGCACTCAATCCGTAGAGGGGGCAGGAGGCTACACCTTC.

There are a few counts of this clone. The rearrangement joins TRBV27 to TRBJ1-3; TRBD1 might be the D (5 bases). The CDR3 has 13 residues. The V and J ends lost 8 bases and 4 bases respectively, with 12 bases between them. The V gene's germline CDR1 is MNHEY and CDR2 SMNVEV (reference sequence). The CDR3 reads CASGAGVGNTIYF. In DNA, the CDR3 is TGTGCCAGCGGGGCGGGGGTCGGAAACACCATATATTTT.

V gene TRBV4-3 combines with J gene TRBJ2-1; D is possibly TRBD2 (5 bases). The CDR3 is 14 amino acids. V gave up 0 bases and J gave up 6 bases, with 9 bases separating them. CDR1 is LGHNA, CDR2 YSLEER, per germline. The CDR3: CASSQERVSNEQFF. The CDR3 bases are TGCGCCAGCAGCCAAGAGAGGGTGAGCAATGAGCAGTTCTTC.

The V and J genes are TRBV14 and TRBJ2-1, with D possibly TRBD2 on 6 matching bases. Germline V gene data show CDR1 as SGHDN and CDR2 as FVKESK. This CDR3 is 14 amino acids long. V was shortened by 3 bases and J by 4 bases, with 10 bases between the two germline ends. CDR3 sequence: CASSQGLLYNEQFF. DNA for the CDR3: TGTGCCAGCAGCCAGGGACTCCTATACAATGAGCAGTTCTTC. The variable domain in full, with the rest retrieved from reference TRBV14 and TRBJ2-1, is EAGVTQFPSHSVIEKGQTVTLRCDPISGHDNLYWYRRVMGKEIKFLLHFVKESKQDESGMPNNRFLAERTGGTYSTLKVQPAELEDSGVYFCASSQGLLYNEQFFGPGTRLTVL.